This T cell receptor (beta chain) originates from a study of blood T cell repertoires in COVID-19. Study-level information: Samples came from the United States, Italy and Spain, spanning acute and convalescent COVID-19. T cells, B-cell-depleted T cells, or PBMCs supplied cDNA or gDNA.

This clone has more than one count but fewer than ten. Methods used by the authors: Estimated nucleated cell counts came from reference gene primer amplification. The assay was immunoSEQ multiplex PCR, and TCRdb's table has in-frame clones only and misses some. D and trimming were read from the DNA, whereas the V and J calls and clone size are those reported in that table. Among 110,000 to 150,000 clones, 80% to 90% were seen once, and the ten largest hold about 11%. The source is a woman older than 75 with acute or convalescent COVID-19. The sequenced sample was peripheral blood.

The CDR3 bases are TGTGCCAGCAGTCCGGGGGGCGGGGTGAACACTGAAGCTTTCTTT. Amino acids: CASSPGGGVNTEAFF. The chain has TRBV6-5 and TRBJ1-1; the D gene is possibly TRBD1 (6 bases). The CDR3 is made up of 15 amino acids. The V end was cut by 5 bases, the J end by 0 bases, with 13 bases between. CDR1 and CDR2 from the germline V gene are MNHEY and SVGAGI.